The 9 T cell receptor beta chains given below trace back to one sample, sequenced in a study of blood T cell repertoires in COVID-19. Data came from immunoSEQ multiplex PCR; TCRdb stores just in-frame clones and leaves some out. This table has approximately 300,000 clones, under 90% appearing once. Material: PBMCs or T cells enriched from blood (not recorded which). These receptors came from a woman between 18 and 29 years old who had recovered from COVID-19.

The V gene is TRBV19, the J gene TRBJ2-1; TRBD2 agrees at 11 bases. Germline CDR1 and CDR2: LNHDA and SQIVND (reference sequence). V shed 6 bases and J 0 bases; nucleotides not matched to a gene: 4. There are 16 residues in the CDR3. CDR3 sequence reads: CASSRLAGSSYNEQFF. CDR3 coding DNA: TGTGCCAGTAGCAGACTAGCGGGAAGCTCCTACAATGAGCAGTTCTTC.

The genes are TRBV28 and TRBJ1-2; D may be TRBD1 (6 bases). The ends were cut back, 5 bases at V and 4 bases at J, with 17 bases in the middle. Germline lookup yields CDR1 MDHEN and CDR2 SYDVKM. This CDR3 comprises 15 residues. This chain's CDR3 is CASSGPEQGRYGYTF. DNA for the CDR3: TGTGCCAGCAGTGGACCTGAACAGGGTCGCTATGGCTACACCTTC.

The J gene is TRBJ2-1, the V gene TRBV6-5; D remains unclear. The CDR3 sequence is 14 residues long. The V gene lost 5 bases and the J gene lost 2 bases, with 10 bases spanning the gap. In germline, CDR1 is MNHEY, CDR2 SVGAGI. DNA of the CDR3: TGTGCCAGCAGTCTAACTCAAGCCTACAATGAGCAGTTCTTC. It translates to CASSLTQAYNEQFF.

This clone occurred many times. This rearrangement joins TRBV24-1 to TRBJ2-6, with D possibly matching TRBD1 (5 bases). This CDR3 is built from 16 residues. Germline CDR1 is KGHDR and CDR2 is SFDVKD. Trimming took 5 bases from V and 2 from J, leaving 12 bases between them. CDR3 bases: TGTGCCACCAGTGCAGGGCCGGTGGCTGGGGCCAACGTCCTGACTTTC. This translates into CATSAGPVAGANVLTF.

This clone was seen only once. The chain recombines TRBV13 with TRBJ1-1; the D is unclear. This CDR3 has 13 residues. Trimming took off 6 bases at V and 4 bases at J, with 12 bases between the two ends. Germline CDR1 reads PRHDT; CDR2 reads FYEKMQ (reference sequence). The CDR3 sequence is CASRGRESTEAFF. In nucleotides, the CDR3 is TGTGCCAGCAGGGGCCGGGAGAGCACTGAAGCTTTCTTT.

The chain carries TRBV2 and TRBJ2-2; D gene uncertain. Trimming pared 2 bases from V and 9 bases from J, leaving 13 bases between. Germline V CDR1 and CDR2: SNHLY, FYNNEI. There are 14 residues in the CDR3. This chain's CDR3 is CASSERFDSRELFF. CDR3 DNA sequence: TGTGCCAGCAGTGAACGATTCGACTCCCGGGAGCTGTTTTTT.

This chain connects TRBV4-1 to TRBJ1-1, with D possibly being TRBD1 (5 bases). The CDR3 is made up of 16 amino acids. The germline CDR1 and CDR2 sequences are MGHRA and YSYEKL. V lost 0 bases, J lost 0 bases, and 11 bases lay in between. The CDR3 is CASSQEAGVLNTEAFF. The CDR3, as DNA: TGCGCCAGCAGCCAAGAGGCGGGGGTTTTGAACACTGAAGCTTTCTTT.

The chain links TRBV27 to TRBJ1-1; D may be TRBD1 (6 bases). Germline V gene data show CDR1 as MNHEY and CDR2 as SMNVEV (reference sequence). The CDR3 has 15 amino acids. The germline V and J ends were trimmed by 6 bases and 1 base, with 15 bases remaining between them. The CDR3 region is CASRLALTGNTEAFF. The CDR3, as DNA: TGTGCCAGCAGGTTAGCCTTGACAGGGAACACTGAAGCTTTCTTT.

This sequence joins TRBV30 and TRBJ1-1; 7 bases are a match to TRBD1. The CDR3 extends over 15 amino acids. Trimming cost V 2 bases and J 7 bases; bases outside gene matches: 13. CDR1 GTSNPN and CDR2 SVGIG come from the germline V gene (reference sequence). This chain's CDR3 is CAWSLWDRQHNEAFF. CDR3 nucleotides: TGTGCCTGGAGTCTATGGGACAGACAACATAATGAAGCTTTCTTT. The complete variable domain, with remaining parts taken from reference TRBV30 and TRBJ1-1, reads SQTIHQWPATLVQPVGSPLSLECTVEGTSNPNLYWYRQAAGRGLQLLFYSVGIGQISSEVPQNLSASRPQDRQFILSSKKLLLSDSGFYLCAWSLWDRQHNEAFFGQGTRLTVV.